These 30 T cell receptor beta chains were all obtained from the same sample, sequenced in a study of OX40 agonist ivuxolimab in advanced cancers. Only in-frame clones appear in the TCRdb table, and some are missing; sequencing was by immunoSEQ multiplex PCR. The sample consists of roughly 49,000 clones, about 80% of them appearing once. Sequenced material: CD4+ or CD8+ T cells sorted from blood, taken in a trial of the OX40 agonist ivuxolimab. The source of these receptors is an adult with an advanced solid tumor such as melanoma, head and neck, liver or kidney cancer.

This clone was seen more than once but under ten times. The chain uses TRBV2 and TRBJ1-5, with D tentatively TRBD1 (5 bases). From germline, CDR1 is SNHLY and CDR2 FYNNEI. V lost 7 bases, J lost 2 bases, and 12 bases lay in between. The CDR3 extends over 14 amino acids. CDR3 protein: CASTDTFRNQPQHF. The CDR3 nucleotides read TGTGCCAGCACGGACACGTTCCGCAATCAGCCCCAGCATTTT.

CDR3 amino acids: CASSLDGNSGANVLTF. DNA for the CDR3: TGCGCCAGCAGCTTGGATGGCAACTCTGGGGCCAACGTCCTGACTTTC. The V call is TRBV5-1, the J call TRBJ2-6; D uncertain. Trimming removed 0 bases at V and 0 bases at J, with 7 bases between. Germline V gene lookup returns CDR1 SGHRS and CDR2 YFSETQ. The length of the CDR3 is 16 residues.

The V and J genes are TRBV5-4 and TRBJ2-2; 8 bases are a match to TRBD2. With 5 bases clipped from V and 2 bases from J, the junction kept 5 bases outside the gene matches. The CDR3 has 15 amino acids. Germline-derived CDR1 and CDR2 are SGHNT and YYREEE (reference sequence). The DNA for the CDR3 is TGTGCCAGCAGTCCGCGGGGGGCCAACACCGGGGAGCTGTTTTTT. Its protein is CASSPRGANTGELFF. The variable domain in full, with the rest retrieved from reference TRBV5-4 and TRBJ2-2, is ETGVTQSPTHLIKTRGQQVTLRCSSQSGHNTVSWYQQALGQGPQFIFQYYREEENGRGNFPPRFSGLQFPNYSSELNVNALELDDSALYLCASSPRGANTGELFFGEGSRLTVL.

The chain combines TRBV5-1 with TRBJ1-1; 9 nucleotides match TRBD1. The germline gives CDR1 SGHRS, CDR2 YFSETQ. V lost 4 bases to trimming and J lost 4 bases; unmatched junction nucleotides: 11. This CDR3 is 16 amino acids long. The CDR3 reads CASSPAGTGPATEAFF. CDR3 coding DNA: TGCGCCAGCAGCCCGGCCGGGACAGGGCCGGCCACTGAAGCTTTCTTT.

DNA of the CDR3: TGTGCCAGCAGCCCCAAAGCGGGGGGGCCAGATACGCAGTATTTT. Translation: CASSPKAGGPDTQYF. This chain uses TRBV4-2 with TRBJ2-3, with 10 bases that match TRBD2. Germline V gene sequence: CDR1 LGHNA, CDR2 YNFKEQ. Trimming took 4 bases from V and 4 from J; bases not matched to a gene: 5. This CDR3 has 15 amino acids.

This clone has only a few counts. The J gene is TRBJ1-2, the V gene TRBV5-5, with 7 bases that match TRBD1. Germline CDR1 and CDR2: SGHKS and YYEKEE (reference sequence). V shed 0 bases, J shed 3 bases, and the junction held 8 bases outside the gene matches. The CDR3 loop spans 16 amino acids. The CDR3 reads CASSLARQGSDYGYTF. CDR3 nucleotides: TGTGCCAGCAGCTTGGCCCGACAGGGCTCAGACTATGGCTACACCTTC.

The chain uses TRBV10-3 and TRBJ2-5, with 7 positions matching TRBD1. V dropped 0 bases and J dropped 3; count of bases not matched to a gene: 1. Germline values: CDR1 ENHRY, CDR2 SYGVKD. There are 14 residues in the CDR3. The CDR3: CAISESGTEETQYF. For the CDR3, the DNA is TGTGCCATCAGTGAGTCCGGGACAGAAGAGACCCAGTACTTC.

The chain employs TRBV29-1 and TRBJ2-2, with 11 bases that match TRBD1. There are 13 residues in the CDR3. Germline CDR1 is SQVTM and CDR2 is ANQGSEA. V trimming: 6 bases; J trimming: 8 bases; junction bases outside the gene matches: 5. CDR3 coding DNA: TGCAGCGTACGGGACAGGGGGTATGGGGAGCTGTTTTTT. As protein: CSVRDRGYGELFF.

The rearrangement links TRBV6-1 to TRBJ2-4; no firm D call. Between the trimmed V and J ends, which lost 3 bases and 10 bases, there was a span of 10 bases. Germline V gene sequence: CDR1 MNHNS, CDR2 SASEGT. CDR3 length: 12 residues. CDR3 nucleotide sequence: TGTGCCAGCAGTGACACCCAGGAGATTCAGTACTTC. Translating gives CASSDTQEIQYF.

Here the CDR3 reads CASSTTGSSNQPQHF. The CDR3 DNA sequence: TGTGCCAGCAGCACTACAGGGTCGAGCAATCAGCCCCAGCATTTT. The genes are TRBV2 and TRBJ1-5; possible D gene TRBD1, 6 bases. CDR1 and CDR2 (germline): SNHLY, FYNNEI. The CDR3 sequence is 15 residues long. Trimming took 6 bases from V and 1 from J, leaving 13 bases between them.

This clone occurred once. The chain couples TRBV6-1 to TRBJ2-4; the D gene is possibly TRBD1 (6 bases). Germline CDR1 reads MNHNS; CDR2 reads SASEGT. V lost 1 base and J 1 base, leaving 17 bases between the germline ends. This CDR3 has 18 amino acids. Written as DNA, the CDR3 is TGTGCCAGCAGTGAAGACTACAGGGCTACGGGGGCCAAAAACATTCAGTACTTC. This sequence encodes CASSEDYRATGAKNIQYF.

V is TRBV6-4 and J is TRBJ1-6; 7 bases agree with TRBD1. The trim removed 3 bases at V and 5 bases at J, leaving 4 bases unmatched. Germline CDR1 and CDR2: MRHNA and SNTAGT. The CDR3 has 15 amino acids. The CDR3 DNA follows: TGTGCCAGCAGTGAGGCGGGACAGCATAATTCACCCCTCCACTTT. Amino acids: CASSEAGQHNSPLHF.

The chain has TRBV7-2 and TRBJ2-3; 9 bases agree with TRBD2. The CDR3 runs to 17 residues. Germline loops: CDR1 SGHTA, CDR2 FQGNSA. Trimming cost V 1 base and J 5 bases; bases outside gene matches: 10. The CDR3 bases are TGTGCCAGCAGCTTAGTGGCGCGGGGGGGCCGTGTAGATACGCAGTATTTT. It translates to CASSLVARGGRVDTQYF.

The rearrangement uses TRBV2 and TRBJ2-3, with D possibly being TRBD1 or TRBD2 (5 bases each). The germline V gene has CDR1 SNHLY and CDR2 FYNNEI. The CDR3 runs to 13 residues. V was clipped by 5 bases and J by 8 bases, with 14 bases between them. The CDR3 sequence is CASSSGAAGTQYF. The CDR3 region has the DNA TGTGCCAGCAGTTCCGGGGCCGCAGGTACGCAGTATTTT.

This sequence joins TRBV5-1 and TRBJ1-1; D gene ambiguous. CDR3 length: 15 residues. CDR1 SGHRS and CDR2 YFSETQ come from the germline V gene. V was cut by 4 bases and J by 2 bases, with 15 bases left in between. The CDR3 region is CASSPERGVNTEAFF. In nucleotides, the CDR3 is TGCGCCAGCAGCCCCGAGCGTGGGGTAAACACTGAAGCTTTCTTT.

V and J are TRBV6-6 and TRBJ1-2; D gene uncertain. The CDR3 is made up of 13 amino acids. Trimming removed 0 bases at V and 12 bases at J, with 14 bases between. Germline CDR1 is MNHNY and CDR2 is SVGAGI (reference sequence). This CDR3 is CASSYSMSSLHTF. DNA of the CDR3: TGTGCCAGCAGTTACTCGATGTCGTCCCTGCACACCTTC.

This sequence joins TRBV25-1 and TRBJ2-3; 9 bases are a match to TRBD1. The V gene's germline CDR1 is MGHDK and CDR2 SYGVNS. The CDR3 is 16 amino acids. V lost 4 bases and J lost 1; bases outside the gene matches: 6. The CDR3, as DNA: TGTGCCAGCAGTGCAACCACAGGGGGCGGCACAGATACGCAGTATTTT. It is translated as CASSATTGGGTDTQYF.

This CDR3 is CASSYREGYEQYF. The DNA for the CDR3 is TGTGCCAGCAGTTACCGGGAAGGGTACGAGCAGTACTTC. The V gene is TRBV6-5, the J gene TRBJ2-7; TRBD2 might be the D (5 bases). CDR3 size: 13 residues. Germline-derived CDR1 and CDR2 are MNHEY and SVGAGI. The V end lost 2 bases, the J end lost 4 bases, and 9 bases lay between the germline ends.

This chain connects TRBV5-1 to TRBJ1-3; no clear D gene. Germline V gene data show CDR1 as SGHRS and CDR2 as YFSETQ. V lost 0 bases, J lost 4 bases, and 11 bases lay in between. This CDR3 region has 15 residues. The CDR3 DNA reads as TGCGCCAGCAGCTTGGCAGGTAACAGCGGAAACACCATATATTTT. Protein sequence: CASSLAGNSGNTIYF. Looking up the rest from reference TRBV5-1 and TRBJ1-3 gives the full variable domain: KAGVTQTPRYLIKTRGQQVTLSCSPISGHRSVSWYQQTPGQGLQFLFEYFSETQRNKGNFPGRFSGRQFSNSRSEMNVSTLELGDSALYLCASSLAGNSGNTIYFGEGSWLTVV.

The chain is built from TRBV7-9 and TRBJ1-2, with 8 bases that match TRBD1. Losses at the gene ends were 5 bases for V and 5 bases for J; bases not matched to a gene: 7. Germline V gene sequence: CDR1 SEHNR, CDR2 FQNEAQ (reference sequence). The CDR3 consists of 14 residues. CDR3 amino acids: CASSPQTGGYGYTF. The CDR3, as DNA: TGTGCCAGCAGCCCTCAAACAGGGGGATATGGCTACACCTTC.

The chain is built from TRBV6-6 and TRBJ1-5; D unresolved. V lost 6 bases and J 2 bases, leaving 14 bases between the germline ends. CDR1 is MNHNY and CDR2 is SVGAGI in the germline V gene (reference sequence). The CDR3 runs to 15 residues. The CDR3, as DNA: TGTGCCAGCAGCCCGGACGACCTAGGCAATCAGCCCCAGCATTTT. Translating gives CASSPDDLGNQPQHF.

CDR3 loop: CASRKSGIDEQFF. The CDR3 DNA reads TGTGCCAGCAGGAAGAGCGGGATAGATGAGCAGTTCTTC. The chain joins TRBV6-6 to TRBJ2-1, with 7 bases lining up with TRBD2. The CDR3 length is 13 residues. The ends lost 6 bases at V and 8 bases at J; junction bases unmatched: 7. Germline V gene lookup returns CDR1 MNHNY and CDR2 SVGAGI (reference sequence).

The chain employs TRBV27 and TRBJ2-1, with D perhaps given as TRBD1 or TRBD2 (5 bases each). The V end lost 5 bases, the J end lost 0 bases, and 17 bases lay between the germline ends. CDR1 is MNHEY and CDR2 is SMNVEV in the germline V gene (reference sequence). The CDR3 totals 17 residues. The CDR3 spells CASSAPSRGSSYNEQFF. CDR3 nucleotide sequence: TGTGCCAGCAGTGCCCCATCGAGGGGAAGCTCCTACAATGAGCAGTTCTTC.

The chain couples TRBV7-8 to TRBJ1-1; D might be TRBD1 (6 bases). The CDR3 sequence is 13 residues long. Germline assignment: CDR1 SGHVS and CDR2 FQNEAQ. V was pared by 1 base and J by 6 bases, with 9 bases between. As DNA, the CDR3 is TGTGCCAGCAGCTTAGTGGGGGCCCCTGAAGCTTTCTTT. This codes for CASSLVGAPEAFF.

The chain is built from TRBV7-9 and TRBJ2-1, with D possibly called TRBD1 or TRBD2 (5 bases each). V dropped 5 bases and J dropped 8 bases, with 13 bases sitting between them. Germline CDR1 is SEHNR and CDR2 is FQNEAQ (reference sequence). CDR3 length equals 13 residues. The CDR3 coding sequence is TGTGCCAGCAGCCAAGCCGGGGCCGATGAGCAGTTCTTC. Translation gives CASSQAGADEQFF.

This clone was seen a single time. This specimen includes other DNA sequences encoding the same CDR3. The chain links TRBV10-3 to TRBJ2-5, with 11 positions matching TRBD1. Per germline, CDR1 ENHRY and CDR2 SYGVKD. The CDR3 spans 14 residues. V was clipped by 6 bases and J by 4 bases; unmatched bases: 4. CDR3: CAIRPGTGGETQYF. For the CDR3, the DNA is TGTGCCATCAGGCCCGGGACAGGGGGAGAGACCCAGTACTTC.

This rearrangement joins TRBV11-3 to TRBJ2-2; TRBD1 matches 10 bases. This CDR3 is 14 amino acids long. V gave up 5 bases and J gave up 7 bases; unmatched junction bases: 4. Germline V gene data show CDR1 as SGHNT and CDR2 as YENEEA. The DNA of the CDR3 is TGTGCCAGCAGCCGACAGGGGGCTGGCGGGGAGCTGTTTTTT. This translates into CASSRQGAGGELFF.

The rearrangement uses TRBV7-2 and TRBJ2-2; the match to TRBD2 covers 8 bases. The V and J ends lost 1 base and 1 base, in that order; junction bases with no gene match: 8. The CDR3 is 18 amino acids. Germline lookup yields CDR1 SGHTA and CDR2 FQGNSA. The CDR3 coding sequence is TGTGCCAGCAGCTTAGAACTTCGGGGGGGCTGGAACACCGGGGAGCTGTTTTTT. Its translation is CASSLELRGGWNTGELFF.

This clone turned up a few times. The rearrangement joins TRBV27 to TRBJ1-2; 7 positions match TRBD1. J gave up 3 bases and V 6 bases, and 7 bases lay outside the gene matches. Germline values: CDR1 MNHEY, CDR2 SMNVEV (reference sequence). The CDR3 spans 14 residues. CDR3 loop: CASRRGGRDYGYTF. For the CDR3, the DNA is TGTGCCAGCAGACGAGGGGGCCGCGACTATGGCTACACCTTC.

J is TRBJ1-2 and V is TRBV2, with TRBD1 matching over 7 bases. There are 13 residues in the CDR3. The ends lost 6 bases at V and 6 bases at J; junction bases unmatched: 7. CDR1 and CDR2 from the germline V gene are SNHLY and FYNNEI. In DNA, the CDR3 is TGTGCCAGCAGGATGACAGGGTTGGATGGCTACACCTTC. It translates to CASRMTGLDGYTF. The full variable domain, rest sourced from reference TRBV2 and TRBJ1-2, is EPEVTQTPSHQVTQMGQEVILRCVPISNHLYFYWYRQILGQKVEFLVSFYNNEISEKSEIFDDQFSVERPDGSNFTLKIRSTKLEDSAMYFCASRMTGLDGYTFGSGTRLTVV.